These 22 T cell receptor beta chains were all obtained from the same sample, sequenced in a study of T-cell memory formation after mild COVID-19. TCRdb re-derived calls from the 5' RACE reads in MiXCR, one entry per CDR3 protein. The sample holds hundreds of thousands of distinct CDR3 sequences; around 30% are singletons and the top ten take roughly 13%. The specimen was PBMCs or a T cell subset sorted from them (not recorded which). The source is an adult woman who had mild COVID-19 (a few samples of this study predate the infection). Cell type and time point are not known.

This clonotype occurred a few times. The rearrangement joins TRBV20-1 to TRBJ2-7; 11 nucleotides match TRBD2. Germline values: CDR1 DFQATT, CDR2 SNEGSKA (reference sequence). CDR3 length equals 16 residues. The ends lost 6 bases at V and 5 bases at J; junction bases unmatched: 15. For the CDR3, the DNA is TGCAGTGCCACTTGGGGTTCAACTAGCGGGGGCCACGAGCAGTACTTC. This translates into CSATWGSTSGGHEQYF.

The DNA for the CDR3 is TGCGCCAGCAAAAGGTCCAGGGATCATGGCTACACCTTC. Protein sequence: CASKRSRDHGYTF. The V and J genes are TRBV5-1 and TRBJ1-2, with D possibly being TRBD1 (5 bases). V dropped 6 bases and J dropped 6 bases, with 15 bases sitting between them. The CDR3 runs 13 residues. CDR1 is SGHRS, CDR2 YFSETQ, per germline.

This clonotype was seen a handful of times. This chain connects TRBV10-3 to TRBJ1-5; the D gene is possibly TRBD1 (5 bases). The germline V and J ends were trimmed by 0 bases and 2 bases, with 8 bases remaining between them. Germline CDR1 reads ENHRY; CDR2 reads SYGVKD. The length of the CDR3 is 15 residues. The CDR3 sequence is CAISESKQGNQPQHF. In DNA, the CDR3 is TGTGCCATCAGTGAGTCGAAACAGGGCAATCAGCCCCAGCATTTT.

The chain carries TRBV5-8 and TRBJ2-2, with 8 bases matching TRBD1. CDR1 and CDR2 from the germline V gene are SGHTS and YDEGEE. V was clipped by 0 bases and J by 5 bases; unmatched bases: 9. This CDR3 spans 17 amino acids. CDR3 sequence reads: CASSLERQGKRTGELFF. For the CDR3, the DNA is TGTGCCAGCAGCTTGGAGAGACAGGGGAAGAGAACCGGGGAGCTGTTTTTT.

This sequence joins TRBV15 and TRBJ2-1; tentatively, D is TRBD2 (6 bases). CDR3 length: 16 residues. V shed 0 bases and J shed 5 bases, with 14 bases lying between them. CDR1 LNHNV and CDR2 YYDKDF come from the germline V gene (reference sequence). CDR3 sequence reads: CATSRDRGLGNNEQFF. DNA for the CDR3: TGTGCCACCAGCAGAGATAGGGGACTGGGGAACAATGAGCAGTTCTTC. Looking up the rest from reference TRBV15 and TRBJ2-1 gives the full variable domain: DAMVIQNPRYQVTQFGKPVTLSCSQTLNHNVMYWYQQKSSQAPKLLFHYYDKDFNNEADTPDNFQSRRPNTSFCFLDIRSPGLGDTAMYLCATSRDRGLGNNEQFFGPGTRLTVL.

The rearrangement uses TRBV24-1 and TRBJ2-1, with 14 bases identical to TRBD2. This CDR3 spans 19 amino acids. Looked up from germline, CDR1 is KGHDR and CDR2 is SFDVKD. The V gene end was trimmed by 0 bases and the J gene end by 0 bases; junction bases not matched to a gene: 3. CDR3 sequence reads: CATSDLGTSGGSSYNEQFF. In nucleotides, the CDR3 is TGTGCCACCAGTGATTTGGGGACTAGCGGGGGCAGCTCCTACAATGAGCAGTTCTTC.

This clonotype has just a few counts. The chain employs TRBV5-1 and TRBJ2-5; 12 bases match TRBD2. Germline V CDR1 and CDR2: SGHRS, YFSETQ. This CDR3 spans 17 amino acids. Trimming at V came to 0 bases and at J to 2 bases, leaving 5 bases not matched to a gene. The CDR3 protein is CASSLGKTSGGQETQYF. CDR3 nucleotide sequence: TGCGCCAGCAGCTTGGGAAAGACTAGCGGGGGTCAAGAGACCCAGTACTTC.

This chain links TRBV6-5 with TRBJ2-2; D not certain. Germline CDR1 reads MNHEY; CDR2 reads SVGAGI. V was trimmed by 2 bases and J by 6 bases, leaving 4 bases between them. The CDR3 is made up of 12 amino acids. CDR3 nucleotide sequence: TGTGCCAGCAGTTACAGAGCCGGGGAGCTGTTTTTT. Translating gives CASSYRAGELFF.

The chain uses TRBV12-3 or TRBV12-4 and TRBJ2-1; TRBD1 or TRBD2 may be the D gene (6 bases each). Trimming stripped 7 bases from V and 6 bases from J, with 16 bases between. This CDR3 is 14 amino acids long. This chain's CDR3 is CASMRGAGLNEQFF. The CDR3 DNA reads TGTGCCAGCATGAGGGGGGCCGGTCTCAATGAGCAGTTCTTC.

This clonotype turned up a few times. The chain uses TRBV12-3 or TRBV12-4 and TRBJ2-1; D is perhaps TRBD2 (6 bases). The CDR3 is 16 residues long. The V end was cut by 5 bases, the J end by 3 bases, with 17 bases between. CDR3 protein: CASSRRWGDLYNEQFF. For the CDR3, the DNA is TGTGCCAGCAGTCGAAGATGGGGGGACCTCTACAATGAGCAGTTCTTC.

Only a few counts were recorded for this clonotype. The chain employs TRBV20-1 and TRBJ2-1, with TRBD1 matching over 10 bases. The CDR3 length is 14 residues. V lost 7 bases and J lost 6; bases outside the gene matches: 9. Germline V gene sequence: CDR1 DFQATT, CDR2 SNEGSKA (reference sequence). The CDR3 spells CSVPGQGRGNEQFF. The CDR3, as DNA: TGCAGTGTCCCGGGACAGGGGAGGGGCAATGAGCAGTTCTTC.

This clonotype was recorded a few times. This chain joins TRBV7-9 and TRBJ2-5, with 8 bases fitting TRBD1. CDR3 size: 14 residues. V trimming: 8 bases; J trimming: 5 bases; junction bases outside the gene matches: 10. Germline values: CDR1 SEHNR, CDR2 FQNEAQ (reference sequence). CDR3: CASGRTGSPETQYF. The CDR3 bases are TGTGCCAGCGGTCGGACAGGGTCGCCGGAGACCCAGTACTTC.

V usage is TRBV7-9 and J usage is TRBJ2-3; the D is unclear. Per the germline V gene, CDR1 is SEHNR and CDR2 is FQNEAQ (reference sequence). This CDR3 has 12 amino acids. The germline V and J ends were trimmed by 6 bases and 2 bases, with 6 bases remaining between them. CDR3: CASRGDTDTQYF. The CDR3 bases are TGTGCCAGCAGGGGTGACACAGATACGCAGTATTTT.

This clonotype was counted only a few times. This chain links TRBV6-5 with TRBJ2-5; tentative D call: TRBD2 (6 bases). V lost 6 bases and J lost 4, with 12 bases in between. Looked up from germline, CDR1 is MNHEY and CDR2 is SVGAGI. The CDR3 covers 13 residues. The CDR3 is CASSGSRGETQYF. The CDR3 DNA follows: TGTGCCAGCAGCGGGAGTCGGGGAGAGACCCAGTACTTC.

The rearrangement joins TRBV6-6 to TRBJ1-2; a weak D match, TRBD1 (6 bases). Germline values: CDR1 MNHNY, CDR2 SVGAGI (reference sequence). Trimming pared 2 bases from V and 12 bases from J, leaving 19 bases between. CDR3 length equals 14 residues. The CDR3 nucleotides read TGTGCCAGCAGTTACGTCGACAGGTCGGACCCCGACACCTTC. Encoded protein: CASSYVDRSDPDTF.

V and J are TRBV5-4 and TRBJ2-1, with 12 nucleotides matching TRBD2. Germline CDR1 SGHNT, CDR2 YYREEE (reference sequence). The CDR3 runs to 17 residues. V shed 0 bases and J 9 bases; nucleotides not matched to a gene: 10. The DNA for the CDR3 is TGTGCCAGCAGCTTGGGAGTAACGGCTAGCGGGGGGGTTGAGCAGTTCTTC. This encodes CASSLGVTASGGVEQFF.

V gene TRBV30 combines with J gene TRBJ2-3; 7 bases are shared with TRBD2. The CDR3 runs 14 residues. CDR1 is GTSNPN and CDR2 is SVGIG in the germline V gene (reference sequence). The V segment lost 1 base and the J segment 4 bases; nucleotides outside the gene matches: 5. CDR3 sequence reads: CAWSATSPADTQYF. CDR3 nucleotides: TGTGCCTGGAGTGCGACTAGCCCGGCAGATACGCAGTATTTT. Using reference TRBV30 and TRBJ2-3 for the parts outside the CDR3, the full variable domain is SQTIHQWPATLVQPVGSPLSLECTVEGTSNPNLYWYRQAAGRGLQLLFYSVGIGQISSEVPQNLSASRPQDRQFILSSKKLLLSDSGFYLCAWSATSPADTQYFGPGTRLTVL.

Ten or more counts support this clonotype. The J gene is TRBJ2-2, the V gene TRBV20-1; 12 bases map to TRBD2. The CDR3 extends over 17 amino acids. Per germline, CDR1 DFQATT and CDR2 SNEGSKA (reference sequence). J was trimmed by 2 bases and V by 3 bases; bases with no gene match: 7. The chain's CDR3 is CSASAPGLAGNTGELFF. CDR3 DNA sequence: TGCAGTGCTAGTGCCCCGGGACTAGCGGGTAACACCGGGGAGCTGTTTTTT.

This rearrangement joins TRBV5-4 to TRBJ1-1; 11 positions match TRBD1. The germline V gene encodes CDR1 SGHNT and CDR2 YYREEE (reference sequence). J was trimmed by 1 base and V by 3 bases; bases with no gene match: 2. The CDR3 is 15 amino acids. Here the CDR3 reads CASSSGTGGNTEAFF. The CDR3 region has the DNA TGTGCCAGCAGCTCCGGGACAGGGGGGAACACTGAAGCTTTCTTT.

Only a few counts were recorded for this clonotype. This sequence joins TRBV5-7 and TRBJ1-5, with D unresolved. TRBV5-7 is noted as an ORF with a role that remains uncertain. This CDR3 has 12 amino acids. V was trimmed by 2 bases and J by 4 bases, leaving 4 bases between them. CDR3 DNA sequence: TGTGCCAGCAGCTTTTGGAATCAGCCCCAGCATTTT. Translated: CASSFWNQPQHF.

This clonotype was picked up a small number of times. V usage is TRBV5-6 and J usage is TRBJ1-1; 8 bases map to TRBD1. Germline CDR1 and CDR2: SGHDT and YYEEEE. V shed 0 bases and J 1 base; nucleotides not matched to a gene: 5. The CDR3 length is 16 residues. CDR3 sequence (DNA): TGTGCCAGCAGCTTGGGAGAACAGGGGGAGAACACTGAAGCTTTCTTT. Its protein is CASSLGEQGENTEAFF.

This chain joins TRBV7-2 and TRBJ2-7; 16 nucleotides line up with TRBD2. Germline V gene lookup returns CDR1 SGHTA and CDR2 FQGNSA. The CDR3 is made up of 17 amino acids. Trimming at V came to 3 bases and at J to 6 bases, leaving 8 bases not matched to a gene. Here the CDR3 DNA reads TGTGCCAGCAGCTTGAGCCCGGGACTAGCGGGAGGGAGCGAGCAGTACTTC. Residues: CASSLSPGLAGGSEQYF. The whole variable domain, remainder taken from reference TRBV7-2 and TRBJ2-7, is GAGVSQSPSNKVTEKGKDVELRCDPISGHTALYWYRQSLGQGLEFLIYFQGNSAPDKSGLPSDRFSAERTGGSVSTLTIQRTQQEDSAVYLCASSLSPGLAGGSEQYFGPGTRLTVT.